Presented here are 16 T cell receptor beta chains from one specimen sequenced in a study of blood T cell repertoires in COVID-19. Data came from immunoSEQ multiplex PCR; TCRdb stores just in-frame clones and leaves some out. The table includes about 150,000 clones, about 90% detected once. The specimen sequenced was peripheral blood. The receptors here all came from a man aged 55-75 years with acute or convalescent COVID-19.

This clone was detected once. V is TRBV4-2 and J is TRBJ1-5, with TRBD1 identical over 7 bases. Germline CDR1 is LGHNA and CDR2 is YNFKEQ. The V segment lost 2 bases and the J segment 5 bases; nucleotides outside the gene matches: 6. The CDR3 consists of 15 residues. DNA for the CDR3: TGTGCCAGCAGCCAAATGGGTCAGGGGGATCAGCCCCAGCATTTT. Protein: CASSQMGQGDQPQHF.

The chain employs TRBV5-6 and TRBJ1-2; D unresolved. The CDR3 sequence is 15 residues long. V gave up 2 bases and J gave up 0 bases, with 11 bases separating them. CDR1 and CDR2 (germline): SGHDT, YYEEEE. The CDR3 DNA follows: TGTGCCAGCAGCTTTTGGGCAAAGTCTAACTATGGCTACACCTTC. Amino acids: CASSFWAKSNYGYTF. The variable domain in full, with the rest retrieved from reference TRBV5-6 and TRBJ1-2, is DAGVTQSPTHLIKTRGQQVTLRCSPKSGHDTVSWYQQALGQGPQFIFQYYEEEERQRGNFPDRFSGHQFPNYSSELNVNALLLGDSALYLCASSFWAKSNYGYTFGSGTRLTVV.

This chain links TRBV19 with TRBJ2-1; TRBD1 is a possible D gene (8 bases). V lost 6 bases, J lost 6 bases, and 21 bases lay in between. The length of the CDR3 is 16 residues. Germline loops: CDR1 LNHDA, CDR2 SQIVND (reference sequence). The CDR3 bases are TGTGCCAGTAGCAACCCTACAGGGGGGGTAGGCAATGAGCAGTTCTTC. Translating gives CASSNPTGGVGNEQFF. The entire variable domain, with the rest obtained from reference TRBV19 and TRBJ2-1, is as follows: DGGITQSPKYLFRKEGQNVTLSCEQNLNHDAMYWYRQDPGQGLRLIYYSQIVNDFQKGDIAEGYSVSREKKESFPLTVTSAQKNPTAFYLCASSNPTGGVGNEQFFGPGTRLTVL.

The chain uses TRBV11-2 and TRBJ2-2, with D uncertain. This CDR3 is built from 15 residues. Trimming pared 4 bases from V and 2 bases from J, leaving 11 bases between. The germline V gene encodes CDR1 SGHAT and CDR2 FQNNGV. CDR3 sequence (DNA): TGTGCCAGCAGCTCCAAGGCAGGAAACACCGGGGAGCTGTTTTTT. Its protein is CASSSKAGNTGELFF. Full variable domain (rest looked up from reference TRBV11-2 and TRBJ2-2): EAGVAQSPRYKIIEKRQSVAFWCNPISGHATLYWYQQILGQGPKLLIQFQNNGVVDDSQLPKDRFSAERLKGVDSTLKIQPAKLEDSAVYLCASSSKAGNTGELFFGEGSRLTVL.

Notes on this clone: A junction boundary mismatches the germline segment, possibly from a read error. This chain uses TRBV7-7 with TRBJ2-1, with a tentative D call TRBD2 (7 bases). The CDR3 contains 15 residues. Germline assignment: CDR1 SSHAT and CDR2 FNYEAQ (reference sequence). The CDR3 region has the DNA TGTGCTAGCAGCTTTTCGGCGGGGGCGGGGAATGAGCAGTTCTTC. Protein: CASSFSAGAGNEQFF. The entire variable domain, with the rest obtained from reference TRBV7-7 and TRBJ2-1, is as follows: GAGVSQSPRYKVTKRGQDVTLRCDPISSHATLYWYQQALGQGPEFLTYFNYEAQPDKSGLPSDRFSAERPEGSISTLTIQRTEQRDSAMYRCASSFSAGAGNEQFFGPGTRLTVL.

The J gene is TRBJ2-7, the V gene TRBV5-4, with 9 bases aligning to TRBD2. This CDR3 has 13 residues. V shed 7 bases and J 0 bases; nucleotides not matched to a gene: 2. CDR1 and CDR2 (germline): SGHNT, YYREEE (reference sequence). The CDR3 spells CASGTSLSYEQYF. CDR3 DNA: TGTGCCAGCGGGACTAGCCTCTCCTACGAGCAGTACTTC.

In its sample, this clone was seen a few times. This chain links TRBV19 with TRBJ2-7; no clear D. Per germline, CDR1 LNHDA and CDR2 SQIVND (reference sequence). V was trimmed by 5 bases and J by 0 bases, leaving 5 bases between them. The CDR3 runs 12 residues. CDR3 sequence reads: CASSPGSYEQYF. CDR3 coding DNA: TGTGCCAGTAGTCCGGGCTCCTACGAGCAGTACTTC.

This rearrangement joins TRBV19 to TRBJ1-5, with 8 nucleotides matching TRBD1. This CDR3 has 15 residues. V lost 6 bases, J lost 3 bases, and 7 bases stayed unmatched. Per the germline V gene, CDR1 is LNHDA and CDR2 is SQIVND (reference sequence). The CDR3 loop is CASRPDRAANQPQHF. CDR3 DNA sequence: TGTGCCAGTAGGCCGGACAGGGCGGCCAATCAGCCCCAGCATTTT.

The chain links TRBV27 to TRBJ1-6, with a tentative D call TRBD1 (5 bases). The V end lost 2 bases, the J end lost 0 bases, and 17 bases lay between the germline ends. CDR1 and CDR2 (germline): MNHEY, SMNVEV (reference sequence). The CDR3 is 19 amino acids. Here the CDR3 reads CASSLRGPRGSSYNSPLHF. In DNA form, the CDR3 reads TGTGCCAGCAGTTTAAGGGGTCCACGAGGAAGCTCCTATAATTCACCCCTCCACTTT.

The CDR3 protein is CAITRLLNYGYTF. CDR3 DNA: TGTGCCATCACTCGTCTTTTAAACTATGGCTACACCTTC. This chain uses TRBV6-5 with TRBJ1-2; unclear D gene. The CDR3 runs to 13 residues. Trimming stripped 10 bases from V and 2 bases from J, with 14 bases between. Germline V gene data show CDR1 as MNHEY and CDR2 as SVGAGI.

The chain recombines TRBV5-4 with TRBJ2-7, with 7 positions matching TRBD2. The length of the CDR3 is 14 residues. The V and J ends lost 10 bases and 2 bases, in that order; junction bases with no gene match: 12. The germline V gene encodes CDR1 SGHNT and CDR2 YYREEE (reference sequence). In DNA, the CDR3 is TGTGCCTCCCGGACTGGGGGGGAAACCTACGAGCAGTACTTC. Translating it yields CASRTGGETYEQYF.

This clone has a single count. This rearrangement joins TRBV5-4 to TRBJ1-1; 11 positions match TRBD1. The CDR3 length is 14 residues. Germline CDR1 is SGHNT and CDR2 is YYREEE (reference sequence). The trim removed 3 bases at V and 6 bases at J, leaving 4 bases unmatched. The CDR3 loop is CASSWDRGYAEAFF. As DNA, the CDR3 is TGTGCCAGCAGCTGGGACAGGGGGTACGCTGAAGCTTTCTTT.

This chain's CDR3 is CASSGGNSPLHF. CDR3 bases: TGTGCCAGCAGTGGCGGGAATTCACCCCTCCACTTT. This rearrangement joins TRBV25-1 to TRBJ1-6; no firm D call. In germline, CDR1 is MGHDK, CDR2 SYGVNS. This CDR3 is built from 12 residues. With 4 bases removed from V and 7 bases from J, the gap between germline ends came to 5 bases.

This chain links TRBV19 with TRBJ1-1, with a tentative D call TRBD1 (5 bases). Germline V gene data show CDR1 as LNHDA and CDR2 as SQIVND (reference sequence). V lost 2 bases and J lost 6, with 10 bases in between. This CDR3 is built from 13 residues. CDR3 loop: CASSILTGAEAFF. The DNA of the CDR3 is TGTGCCAGTAGTATACTTACAGGAGCTGAAGCTTTCTTT.

V gene TRBV7-9 combines with J gene TRBJ2-7; D gene ambiguous. CDR3 length equals 12 residues. Trimming took 7 bases from V and 2 from J, leaving 9 bases between them. From germline, CDR1 is SEHNR and CDR2 FQNEAQ (reference sequence). CDR3 protein: CASMGLTYEQYF. The CDR3 region has the DNA TGTGCCAGCATGGGCCTAACCTACGAGCAGTACTTC.

V is TRBV2 and J is TRBJ2-3, with 7 bases lining up with TRBD1. Germline V gives CDR1 SNHLY, CDR2 FYNNEI. The CDR3 runs 13 residues. V was clipped by 6 bases and J by 8 bases; unmatched bases: 8. CDR3 loop: CASRETGIGTQYF. The CDR3 coding sequence is TGTGCCAGCAGGGAGACAGGGATCGGTACGCAGTATTTT.